This record covers a single TCR beta chain. This clone was observed a few times. The specificity of this receptor is unknown. Per-base quality was not reported, and no clone a single base away is much larger than it. All of the isolated RNA was reverse transcribed with the High Capacity cDNA Reverse Transcription Kit, so expressed TCRB transcripts were sequenced. Deep immunoSEQ sequencing was performed on naive, central memory and regulatory T cell samples, with an average of roughly 3.5 million total reads per sample. Sorted cells were lysed in RLT buffer, and RNA was extracted using DNase-treated RNeasy Micro or Mini kits according to cell number. Each cell subset was processed separately to prevent cross-contamination, with patient and healthy donor samples processed together. TCRB sequences were amplified from cDNA with the immunoSEQ multiplex PCR, producing 87-bp fragments spanning the CDR3 region. Sequencing of the amplicons was done on the Illumina HiSeq platform. Per the original workflow: Synthetic template baselines were used to correct PCR bias computationally, reads within Hamming distance 2 were collapsed together, and singletons that could not be merged were discarded. Reads were aligned to IMGT to assign V, D and J genes, CDR3 length, and insertions or deletions at six rearrangement sites. Within each subset, clonotype counts were normalized to sorted cell number, and only after that were true diversity and Gini coefficients computed with the tcR R package. Repertoire sharing was quantified using the overlap coefficient calculated on TCRB nucleotide sequences. As a proxy for the pre-selection repertoire, out-of-frame TCRB sequences from naive cells were analyzed. TCRdb mirrors the immuneACCESS table, restricted to in-frame sequences. Some clones are absent from its copies; in checked studies, under half trace to an unresolved V gene, and the reason for the others is unknown. V and J calls plus clone size are reproduced from that table; the DNA served to infer D and trimming. The sample has over 600,000 clones on record, 12% of them singletons. Of the sample, around 0.12% falls within the top ten clones.

The data stem from a study of beta chain features in type 1 diabetes (dated by TCRdb to 2016 to 2019). Looking at the study overall: Patients and healthy donors did not differ in mean age, gender distribution, total cell number or subset yield. A total of under 140,000,000 sorted cells were examined across all samples, and the number of cells per subset was strongly correlated with RNA yield. In the study, recently diagnosed type 1 diabetes patients and matched healthy donors were compared on the TCRB repertoires of their sorted circulating CD4+ T cell subsets. Whereas all 30 or so donors provided naive and central memory subsets, regulatory and stem cell-like memory subsets were isolated from just 8 patients and roughly 8 healthy donors. Overall results and qualifications from the work: Shorter templates might be favored by PCR, yet because patient and control samples were amplified and corrected together, any such skew would affect both groups equally. Sequencing cDNA rather than genomic DNA could over-represent highly expressing activated cells, although activation and CD3 levels did not differ between groups. Naive, central memory and regulatory TCRB repertoires appeared to be more alike among patients than among healthy donors. HLA sub-analyses involved small numbers of individuals, so any influence of HLA type on TCRB rearrangement remained unresolved. In all four CD4+ subsets, TCRB CDR3 length was moderately but significantly shorter in type 1 diabetes patients. At VDJ recombination sites, patients with type 1 diabetes made fewer insertions and deleted more nucleotides, a pattern implying thymic rearrangement abnormalities.

Each donor gave one peripheral blood draw, averaging around 120 mL, which was collected into heparinised tubes. Using a panel that included CD45RO, CCR7, CD25, CD127, CD95 and CD27, naive, central memory, regulatory and stem cell-like memory CD4+ T cells were sorted on a BD FACSAria II. All sorted populations exceeded 95% purity. Right away, PBMCs were isolated by Lymphoprep density gradient centrifugation and were stained directly, with no culture step. So that batch effects would be minimized, each experiment stained and sorted samples in pairs, pairing one healthy donor with one patient. From the cysteine up to the phenylalanine, the CDR3 has a length of 15 residues. Only the CDR3 part of the read is kept: 45 bases, read in frame from the first base. Trimmed from V: 4 bases; trimmed from J: 8 bases; junction bases lacking a gene match: 11. CDR1 and CDR2 are drawn from the germline V gene: SGDLS, YYNGEE.

This TCR was recovered from a man in his thirties or forties with type 1 diabetes. The V gene is TRBV9 and the J gene is TRBJ1-2, and 10 junction bases match TRBD1. The sequenced sample was naive CD4+ T cells from blood. The cell subset or site label, read with the paper, signifies: true naive CD4+ T cells. The encoded CDR3 is CASSLEDRGAYGYTF. The DNA sequence reads TGTGCCAGCAGCCTGGAGGACAGGGGGGCCTACGGCTACACCTTC. Supplemented by the reference TRBV9 and TRBJ1-2 proteins around the CDR3, the complete variable domain is DSGVTQTPKHLITATGQRVTLRCSPRSGDLSVYWYQQSLDQGLQFLIQYYNGEERAKGNILERFSAQQFPDLHSELNLSSLELGDSALYFCASSLEDRGAYGYTFGSGTRLTVV.